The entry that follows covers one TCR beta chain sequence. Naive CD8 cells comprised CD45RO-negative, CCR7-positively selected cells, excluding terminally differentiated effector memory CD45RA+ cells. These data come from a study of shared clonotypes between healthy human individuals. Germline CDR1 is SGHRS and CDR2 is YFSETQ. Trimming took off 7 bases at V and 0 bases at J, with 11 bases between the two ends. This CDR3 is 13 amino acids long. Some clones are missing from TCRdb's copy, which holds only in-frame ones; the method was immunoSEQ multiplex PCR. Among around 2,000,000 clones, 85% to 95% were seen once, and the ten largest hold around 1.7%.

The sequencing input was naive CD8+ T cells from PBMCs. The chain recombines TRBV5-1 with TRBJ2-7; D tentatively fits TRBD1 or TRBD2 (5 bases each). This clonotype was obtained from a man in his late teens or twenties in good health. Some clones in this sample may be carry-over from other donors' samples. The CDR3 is CASRGTLSYEQYF. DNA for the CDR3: TGCGCCAGCCGGGGCACCCTCTCCTACGAGCAGTACTTC.